This T cell receptor (beta chain) came from a study of cytomegalovirus exposure and HLA in healthy donors. Study findings and constraints: Some public TCRs appeared in many individuals, while most sequences were rare. Through in vitro validation, three CMV-associated chains were shown to be specific for CMV antigens. The study recorded 164 TCR beta chains that were cytomegalovirus-associated.

CDR1 MDHEN and CDR2 SYDVKM come from the germline V gene. This CDR3 has 13 residues. The V end lost 6 bases, the J end lost 8 bases, and 14 bases lay between the germline ends. It was the 120-subject validation cohort, separate from the roughly 700-subject first cohort, to which the donors belonged. A remark on this clone: Its antigen remains unidentified.

The method was immunoSEQ multiplex PCR; TCRdb's version includes in-frame clones alone and lacks a portion of them. This sample has approximately 59,000 clones, with 92% found just once. The clonotype comes from a man between 18 and 29 years old in good health and CMV-seropositive. V and J are TRBV28 and TRBJ1-3; a weak D match, TRBD1 (5 bases). The sample was PBMCs. The CDR3 loop reads CASSWGGADTIYF. The CDR3 nucleotides are TGTGCCAGCAGCTGGGGAGGGGCGGACACCATATATTTT. Full variable domain (missing parts from reference TRBV28 and TRBJ1-3): DVKVTQSSRYLVKRTGEKVFLECVQDMDHENMFWYRQDPGLGLRLIYFSYDVKMKEKGDIPEGYSVSREKKERFSLILESASTNQTSMYLCASSWGGADTIYFGEGSWLTVV.